A single sample gave rise to the 9 T cell receptor beta chains below, sequenced in a study of blood T cell repertoires in COVID-19. Assay: immunoSEQ multiplex PCR; the TCRdb copy retains only in-frame clones and omits some. This sample carries fewer than 300,000 clones, roughly 87% of them seen once, and the ten largest clones take more than 10%. The sequenced sample consisted of peripheral blood. Receptor source: a human donor in a cohort sampled during active COVID-19.

The chain links TRBV12-5 to TRBJ2-1; the D is unclear. Germline values: CDR1 LGHNT, CDR2 FRNRAP. V was cut by 2 bases and J by 8 bases, with 4 bases left in between. The CDR3 loop spans 11 amino acids. CDR3 in DNA: TGTGCTAGTGGTTTGCGGGATGAGCAGTTCTTC. Its protein is CASGLRDEQFF.

The rearrangement uses TRBV29-1 and TRBJ2-1; 13 bases map to TRBD2. Germline V gene lookup returns CDR1 SQVTM and CDR2 ANQGSEA. The CDR3 sequence is 14 residues long. Unmatched junction bases numbered 7, after V lost 6 bases and J lost 8 bases. In nucleotides, the CDR3 is TGCAGCGTCACTAGCGGGAGGGCCAATGATGAGCAGTTCTTC. Translation gives CSVTSGRANDEQFF.

The chain employs TRBV2 and TRBJ1-5; 7 bases are shared with TRBD1. Germline V CDR1 and CDR2: SNHLY, FYNNEI. The J segment lost 2 bases and the V segment lost 6 bases, leaving 7 bases of the junction unmatched. There are 15 residues in the CDR3. The CDR3 reads CASSDTGAGNQPQHF. CDR3 nucleotide sequence: TGTGCCAGCAGCGACACAGGGGCGGGCAATCAGCCCCAGCATTTT.

This chain joins TRBV5-6 and TRBJ2-7; TRBD2 might be the D (5 bases). Trimming cost V 0 bases and J 2 bases, with 12 bases left between them. The germline gives CDR1 SGHDT, CDR2 YYEEEE. This CDR3 has 15 amino acids. In DNA form, the CDR3 reads TGTGCCAGCAGCTTGGGTTTCCAGCGGCCCTACGAGCAGTACTTC. It encodes CASSLGFQRPYEQYF. Combining the CDR3 with reference TRBV5-6 and TRBJ2-7 gives the whole variable domain DAGVTQSPTHLIKTRGQQVTLRCSPKSGHDTVSWYQQALGQGPQFIFQYYEEEERQRGNFPDRFSGHQFPNYSSELNVNALLLGDSALYLCASSLGFQRPYEQYFGPGTRLTVT.

The chain couples TRBV19 to TRBJ2-3; maybe TRBD2 (6 bases). Trimming cost V 4 bases and J 1 base, with 15 bases left between them. Looked up from germline, CDR1 is LNHDA and CDR2 is SQIVND (reference sequence). CDR3 size: 16 residues. CDR3 protein: CASSTGLPVGTDTQYF. CDR3 sequence (DNA): TGTGCCAGTAGTACGGGACTCCCGGTGGGCACAGATACGCAGTATTTT.

The J gene is TRBJ2-7, the V gene TRBV3-1 (or the pseudogene TRBV3-2); D might be TRBD2 (6 bases). The CDR3 is made up of 14 amino acids. Trimming pared 3 bases from V and 1 base from J, leaving 10 bases between. Germline CDR1 LGHDT, CDR2 YNNKEL (reference sequence). The CDR3 DNA is TGTGCCAGCAGCCACGGGGCGGGATCCTACGAGCAGTACTTC. It codes for CASSHGAGSYEQYF.

The chain links TRBV11-3 to TRBJ1-1; TRBD1 is a possible D gene (6 bases). The CDR3 spans 14 residues. V was shortened by 5 bases and J by 2 bases, with 12 bases between the two germline ends. Germline loops: CDR1 SGHNT, CDR2 YENEEA. The CDR3 here is CASSVQGANTEAFF. In DNA, the CDR3 is TGTGCCAGCAGCGTACAGGGCGCAAACACTGAAGCTTTCTTT.

The chain recombines TRBV28 with TRBJ2-1, with a tentative D call TRBD2 (5 bases). V shed 11 bases and J shed 5 bases, with 16 bases lying between them. The CDR3 length is 13 residues. Per germline, CDR1 MDHEN and CDR2 SYDVKM. The CDR3 loop is CAGRAGGNNEQFF. In DNA, the CDR3 is TGTGCCGGGCGGGCAGGTGGGAACAATGAGCAGTTCTTC.

The chain links TRBV7-9 to TRBJ2-7; D call uncertain. The germline gives CDR1 SEHNR, CDR2 FQNEAQ (reference sequence). The V end lost 8 bases, the J end lost 0 bases, and 8 bases lay between the germline ends. This CDR3 has 12 residues. The CDR3 DNA follows: TGTGCCAGCTCTCTAAGCTCCTACGAGCAGTACTTC. It specifies CASSLSSYEQYF. Drawing the rest from reference TRBV7-9 and TRBJ2-7, the complete variable domain is DTGVSQNPRHKITKRGQNVTFRCDPISEHNRLYWYRQTLGQGPEFLTYFQNEAQLEKSRLLSDRFSAERPKGSFSTLEIQRTEQGDSAMYLCASSLSSYEQYFGPGTRLTVT.